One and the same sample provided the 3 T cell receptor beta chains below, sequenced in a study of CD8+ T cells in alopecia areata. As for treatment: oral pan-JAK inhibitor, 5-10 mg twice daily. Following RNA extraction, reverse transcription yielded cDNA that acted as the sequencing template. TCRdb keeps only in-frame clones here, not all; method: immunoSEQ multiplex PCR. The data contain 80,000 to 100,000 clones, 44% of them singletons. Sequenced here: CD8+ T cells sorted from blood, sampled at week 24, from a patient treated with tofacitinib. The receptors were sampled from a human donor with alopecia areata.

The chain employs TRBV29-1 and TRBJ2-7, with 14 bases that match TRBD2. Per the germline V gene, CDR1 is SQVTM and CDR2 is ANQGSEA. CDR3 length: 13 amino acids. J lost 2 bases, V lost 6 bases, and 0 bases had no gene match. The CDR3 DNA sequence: TGCAGCGTGACTAGCGGGAGGGCCTACGAGCAGTACTTC. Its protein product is CSVTSGRAYEQYF.

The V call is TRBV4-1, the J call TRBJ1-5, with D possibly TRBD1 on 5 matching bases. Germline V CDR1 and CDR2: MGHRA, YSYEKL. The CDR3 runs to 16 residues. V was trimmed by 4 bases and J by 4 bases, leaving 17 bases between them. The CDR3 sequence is CASSPQTVEGNQPQHF. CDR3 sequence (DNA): TGCGCCAGCAGCCCACAGACCGTCGAGGGGAATCAGCCCCAGCATTTT.

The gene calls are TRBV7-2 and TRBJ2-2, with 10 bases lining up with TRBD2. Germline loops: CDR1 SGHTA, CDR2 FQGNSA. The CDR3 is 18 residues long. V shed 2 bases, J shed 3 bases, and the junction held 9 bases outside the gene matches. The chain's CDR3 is CASSLRLAGESHTGELFF. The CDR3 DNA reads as TGTGCCAGCAGCTTAAGGCTAGCGGGAGAGTCTCACACCGGGGAGCTGTTTTTT.